The 9 T cell receptor beta chains below come from one sample, sequenced in a study of cytomegalovirus exposure and HLA in healthy donors. Primers for the PCR totalled 60 Vbeta and 13 Jbeta. Only in-frame clones appear in the TCRdb table, and some are missing; sequencing was by immunoSEQ multiplex PCR. Here the sample spans 130,000 to 150,000 clones, roughly four fifths being singletons. Sequences were obtained from PBMCs. These receptors all stem from a woman between 50 and 59 years old in good health and CMV-seropositive.

Only one count was recorded for this clone. The chain joins TRBV6-1 to TRBJ1-2; 8 nucleotides line up with TRBD1. Germline CDR1 and CDR2: MNHNS and SASEGT. J was trimmed by 6 bases and V by 7 bases; bases with no gene match: 10. CDR3 length: 14 residues. CDR3 amino acids: CASKPGQDRHGYTF. The DNA of the CDR3 is TGTGCCAGCAAACCGGGACAGGACCGCCATGGCTACACCTTC.

In its sample, this clone was seen a few times. V and J are TRBV7-3 and TRBJ1-5, with D tentatively TRBD1 (5 bases). This CDR3 region has 14 residues. Germline CDR1 reads SGHTA; CDR2 reads FQGTGA. V lost 4 bases and J 12 bases, leaving 19 bases between the germline ends. The CDR3 coding sequence is TGTGCCAGCAGCTCTGGGGGGTCCGGGGCGCGCCAGCATTTT. Protein sequence: CASSSGGSGARQHF.

CDR3 coding DNA: TGTGCCAGCAGTGTGAACCGGGGAGGGGAAACCGGGGAGCTGTTTTTT. Translation: CASSVNRGGETGELFF. The chain employs TRBV2 and TRBJ2-2; 7 nucleotides align to TRBD2. The germline V gene has CDR1 SNHLY and CDR2 FYNNEI. V shed 4 bases and J 5 bases; nucleotides not matched to a gene: 10. The length of the CDR3 is 16 residues.

The V call is TRBV5-1, the J call TRBJ2-2; 8 positions match TRBD2. V was clipped by 4 bases and J by 4 bases; unmatched bases: 9. This CDR3 has 16 amino acids. In germline, CDR1 is SGHRS, CDR2 YFSETQ. The CDR3 here is CASSPGGQGGTGELFF. The CDR3 nucleotides read TGCGCCAGCAGCCCGGGAGGGCAGGGCGGCACCGGGGAGCTGTTTTTT.

This clone was detected only a few times. V is TRBV29-1 and J is TRBJ1-1; 8 bases map to TRBD1. Trimming took 7 bases from V and 3 from J; bases not matched to a gene: 10. Germline V CDR1 and CDR2: SQVTM, ANQGSEA. CDR3 length: 14 amino acids. This CDR3 is CSGRGTGGDTEAFF. The CDR3 region has the DNA TGCAGCGGGAGGGGGACAGGCGGGGACACTGAAGCTTTCTTT.

V usage is TRBV15 and J usage is TRBJ1-3; D is ambiguous. CDR3 size: 18 residues. CDR1 is LNHNV, CDR2 YYDKDF, per germline (reference sequence). Trimming removed 0 bases from V and 1 base from J, with 16 bases in between. CDR3 nucleotides: TGTGCCACCAGCAGAGATACCCGGCAGGTACCATCTGGAAACACCATATATTTT. Translation gives CATSRDTRQVPSGNTIYF.

The chain combines TRBV9 with TRBJ2-1, with TRBD1 identical over 11 bases. Germline V gives CDR1 SGDLS, CDR2 YYNGEE. V was pared by 3 bases and J by 6 bases, with 5 bases of the junction left unmatched. This CDR3 comprises 15 residues. CDR3 sequence (DNA): TGTGCCAGCAGCGCAGGACAGGGGGCGAGCAATGAGCAGTTCTTC. It specifies CASSAGQGASNEQFF.

The DNA for the CDR3 is TGTGCCGCTTCCGGACAAAGCTATAATTCACCCCTCCACTTT. Translation gives CAASGQSYNSPLHF. The rearrangement uses TRBV7-9 and TRBJ1-6, with D possibly TRBD1 on 5 matching bases. The CDR3 is made up of 14 amino acids. Germline V CDR1 and CDR2: SEHNR, FQNEAQ (reference sequence). The germline V and J ends were trimmed by 11 bases and 3 bases, with 14 bases remaining between them.

Here the CDR3 DNA reads TGTGCCTGGAGTAGCGGGGGCCACTATGGCTACACCTTC. Translating gives CAWSSGGHYGYTF. The rearrangement joins TRBV30 to TRBJ1-2, with D maybe TRBD1 (6 bases). V dropped 2 bases and J dropped 3 bases, with 10 bases sitting between them. CDR1 and CDR2 (germline): GTSNPN, SVGIG (reference sequence). There are 13 residues in the CDR3. The complete variable domain, with remaining parts taken from reference TRBV30 and TRBJ1-2, reads SQTIHQWPATLVQPVGSPLSLECTVEGTSNPNLYWYRQAAGRGLQLLFYSVGIGQISSEVPQNLSASRPQDRQFILSSKKLLLSDSGFYLCAWSSGGHYGYTFGSGTRLTVV.